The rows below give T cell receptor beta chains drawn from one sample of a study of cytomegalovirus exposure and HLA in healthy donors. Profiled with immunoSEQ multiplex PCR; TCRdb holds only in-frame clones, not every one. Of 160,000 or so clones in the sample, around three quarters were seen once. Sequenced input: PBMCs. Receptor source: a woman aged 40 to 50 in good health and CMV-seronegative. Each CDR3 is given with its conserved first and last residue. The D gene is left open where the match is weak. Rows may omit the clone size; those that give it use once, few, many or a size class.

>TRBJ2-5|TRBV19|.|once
CASSTGLGKETQYF
TGTGCCAGTAGTACGGGACTGGGGAAAGAGACCCAGTACTTC
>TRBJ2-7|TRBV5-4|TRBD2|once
CASSLGGGLASYEQYF
TGTGCCAGCAGCTTGGGGGGGGGACTAGCATCCTACGAGCAGTACTTC
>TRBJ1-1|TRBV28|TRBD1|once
CATWTGGTEAFF
TGTGCCACCTGGACAGGCGGCACTGAAGCTTTCTTT
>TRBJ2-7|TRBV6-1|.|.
CASSELDFSYEQYF
TGTGCCAGCAGTGAGTTAGACTTCTCCTACGAGCAGTACTTC
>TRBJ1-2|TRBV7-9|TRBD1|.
CASSLADRVKGYTF
TGTGCCAGCAGCTTGGCAGACAGGGTAAAAGGCTACACCTTC
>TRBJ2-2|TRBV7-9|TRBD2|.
CASSSGLVAGELFF
TGTGCCAGCAGCTCCGGACTAGTAGCCGGGGAGCTGTTTTTT
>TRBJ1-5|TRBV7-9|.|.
CASSLEVLGLNQPQHF
TGTGCCAGCAGCTTAGAAGTCTTGGGCTTAAATCAGCCCCAGCATTTT
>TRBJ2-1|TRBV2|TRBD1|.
CASAGTGHNEQFF
TGTGCCAGCGCCGGGACAGGGCACAATGAGCAGTTCTTC
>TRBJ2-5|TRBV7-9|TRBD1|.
CASSPEVAGGWETQYF
TGTGCCAGCAGCCCAGAGGTAGCAGGGGGATGGGAGACCCAGTACTTC
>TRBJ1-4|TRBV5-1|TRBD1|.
CASSLEGQGPEKLFF
TGCGCCAGCAGCTTGGAGGGACAGGGGCCAGAAAAACTGTTTTTT
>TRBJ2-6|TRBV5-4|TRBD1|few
CASSPGQAINSGANVLTF
TGTGCCAGCAGCCCCGGACAGGCGATAAACTCTGGGGCCAACGTCCTGACTTTC
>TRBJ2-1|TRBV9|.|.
CASSVGGGTVNNEQFF
TGTGCCAGCAGCGTAGGAGGGGGAACCGTTAACAATGAGCAGTTCTTC
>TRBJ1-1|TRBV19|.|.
CASSSLSRTEEAFF
TGTGCCAGTAGTTCGCTTAGTAGGACAGAGGAAGCTTTCTTT
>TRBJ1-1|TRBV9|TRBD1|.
CASSAGTGRTEAFF
TGTGCCAGCAGCGCTGGGACAGGGCGCACTGAAGCTTTCTTT
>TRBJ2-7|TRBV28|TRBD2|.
CATAKPGLNSYEQYF
TGTGCCACCGCTAAACCGGGACTAAACTCCTACGAGCAGTACTTC
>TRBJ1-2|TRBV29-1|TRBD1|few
CSVEGQGDYSVGYTF
TGCAGCGTTGAGGGACAGGGGGACTATAGCGTTGGCTACACCTTC
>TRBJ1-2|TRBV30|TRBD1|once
CAWSSPEPGQGFLNYGYTF
TGTGCCTGGAGTTCCCCTGAACCGGGACAGGGATTTCTAAACTATGGCTACACCTTC
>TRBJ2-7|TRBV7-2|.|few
CASSLVAAYEQYF
TGTGCCAGCAGCTTAGTAGCCGCCTACGAGCAGTACTTC
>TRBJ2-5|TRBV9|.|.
CASSQGVSKETQYF
TGTGCCAGCAGCCAAGGAGTAAGCAAAGAGACCCAGTACTTC
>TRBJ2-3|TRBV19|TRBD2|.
CASSGLSLGDYTDTQYF
TGTGCCAGTAGTGGTTTGAGCCTAGGGGACTACACAGATACGCAGTATTTT
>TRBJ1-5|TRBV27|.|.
CASSLETNQPQHF
TGTGCCAGCAGTTTGGAGACCAATCAGCCCCAGCATTTT
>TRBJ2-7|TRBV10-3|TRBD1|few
CAIRDRFLSYEQYF
TGTGCCATCAGGGACAGGTTCCTCTCCTACGAGCAGTACTTC
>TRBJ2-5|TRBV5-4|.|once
CASSWGGPLYQETQYF
TGTGCCAGCTCCTGGGGGGGGCCCTTGTACCAAGAGACCCAGTACTTC
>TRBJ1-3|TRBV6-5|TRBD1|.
CASRGQSGNTIYF
TGTGCCAGCAGGGGACAGTCTGGAAACACCATATATTTT
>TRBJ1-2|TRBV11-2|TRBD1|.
CASSPFEFDREEGYTF
TGTGCCAGCAGCCCATTCGAATTTGACAGGGAGGAAGGCTACACCTTC
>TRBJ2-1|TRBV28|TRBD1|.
CASSLLWGQGAPDEQFF
TGTGCCAGCAGTTTATTATGGGGACAGGGGGCGCCGGATGAGCAGTTCTTC
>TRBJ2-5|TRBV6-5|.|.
CASSWQGGETQYF
TGTGCCAGCAGTTGGCAGGGGGGAGAGACCCAGTACTTC